This TCR beta chain was identified in a study of cytomegalovirus exposure and HLA in healthy donors. PCR was performed using 60 Vbeta and 13 Jbeta primers. Data came from immunoSEQ multiplex PCR; TCRdb stores just in-frame clones and leaves some out. This sample has 150,000 or so clones, with 65% to 90% found just once. The CDR3 has 17 amino acids. The ends were cut back, 1 base at V and 4 bases at J, with 19 bases in the middle. From germline, CDR1 is LNHDA and CDR2 SQIVND (reference sequence). This sequence originates from a man over 45 in good health and CMV-seropositive. Sequencing was done on a sample of PBMCs. The V gene is TRBV19, the J gene TRBJ1-2; D is ambiguous. This CDR3 reads CASSIGPVGGEGYGYTF. The CDR3 DNA follows: TGTGCCAGTAGTATAGGCCCTGTAGGAGGTGAGGGCTATGGCTACACCTTC.